A single sample gave rise to the 3 T cell receptor beta chains below, sequenced in a study of shared clonotypes between healthy human individuals. Sequenced by immunoSEQ multiplex PCR; TCRdb stores in-frame clones only, minus some. The sample lists about 2.2 million clones, roughly 95% seen once, with around 1.8% in the top ten. Naivety among CD8 cells was defined by CD45RO negativity and positive CCR7 selection, thereby excluding terminally differentiated effector memory CD45RA+ cells. The material sequenced was naive CD8+ T cells from PBMCs. The receptors here all came from a man younger than 30 in good health. Some clones in this sample may be carry-over from other donors' samples.

The V call is TRBV9, the J call TRBJ2-2; 8 bases map to TRBD1. The V gene's germline CDR1 is SGDLS and CDR2 YYNGEE. The junction had 4 bases not matched to a gene; V was cut back by 3 bases and J by 6 bases. The CDR3 has 14 amino acids. This CDR3 is CASSADRVPGELFF. Written as DNA, the CDR3 is TGTGCCAGCAGCGCGGACAGGGTTCCCGGGGAGCTGTTTTTT.

This chain connects TRBV27 to TRBJ1-1; D perhaps matches TRBD1 (5 bases). CDR1 and CDR2 from the germline V gene are MNHEY and SMNVEV (reference sequence). The V gene lost 3 bases and the J gene lost 4 bases, with 18 bases spanning the gap. CDR3 size: 16 residues. This CDR3 reads CASSLHYARQGTEAFF. Written as DNA, the CDR3 is TGTGCCAGCAGTTTGCACTATGCCAGGCAGGGCACTGAAGCTTTCTTT.

J is TRBJ2-1 and V is TRBV10-3; 14 bases align to TRBD2. The CDR3 has 19 residues. The germline V gene has CDR1 ENHRY and CDR2 SYGVKD. Trimming cost V 3 bases and J 5 bases; bases outside gene matches: 12. The CDR3 is CAISDSGLAGAVPHNEQFF. In DNA form, the CDR3 reads TGTGCCATCAGTGACTCGGGACTAGCGGGAGCTGTCCCTCACAATGAGCAGTTCTTC.